The clone carrying this T cell receptor (beta chain) has ten or more counts. These data come from a study of early T cells in non-severe SARS-CoV-2 infection. Individually, cDNA molecules had unique molecular identifiers attached to them. MiXCR was run by TCRdb on the 5' RACE reads, yielding one entry per CDR3 protein. The sample has tens of thousands of distinct CDR3 sequences; approximately 6.1% are singletons. J gave up 4 bases and V 6 bases, and 8 bases lay outside the gene matches. Germline-derived CDR1 and CDR2 are MNHEY and SVGAGI. The length of the CDR3 is 15 residues. The rearrangement uses TRBV6-5 and TRBJ2-2, with 7 bases lining up with TRBD2. The material sequenced was whole blood, taken at baseline. The clonotype originates from an adult who was a healthcare worker with PCR-confirmed SARS-CoV-2 infection or an uninfected control (not recorded which). The DNA of the CDR3 is TGTGCCAGCAGCTCTACAGGCGGGAGCACCGGGGAGCTGTTTTTT. It codes for CASSSTGGSTGELFF.